This T cell receptor beta chain came from a study of metastatic and nonmetastatic thyroid tumors. For the study at large: Peripheral blood and tumor or nodule samples from malignant and benign thyroid patients were compared.

Ten or more counts support this clone. The CDR3 extends over 14 amino acids. Germline V gene lookup returns CDR1 SGHRS and CDR2 YFSETQ. Trimming removed 0 bases from V and 2 bases from J, with 8 bases in between. Through MiXCR, TCRdb re-clonotyped the PCR reads. This sample has some 84,000 clones, with 8.6% found just once. Every patient was untreated before thyroid surgery. Source material: blood. The chain carries TRBV5-1 and TRBJ1-1; no reliable D call. The TCR sequence derives from a female donor with papillary thyroid cancer or a benign thyroid nodule (not recorded which). Some clones in this sample may be carry-over from other donors' samples. The CDR3 here is CASSLVSPNTEAFF. In DNA form, the CDR3 reads TGCGCCAGCAGCTTGGTAAGCCCTAACACTGAAGCTTTCTTT. The variable domain in full, with the rest retrieved from reference TRBV5-1 and TRBJ1-1, is KAGVTQTPRYLIKTRGQQVTLSCSPISGHRSVSWYQQTPGQGLQFLFEYFSETQRNKGNFPGRFSGRQFSNSRSEMNVSTLELGDSALYLCASSLVSPNTEAFFGQGTRLTVV.